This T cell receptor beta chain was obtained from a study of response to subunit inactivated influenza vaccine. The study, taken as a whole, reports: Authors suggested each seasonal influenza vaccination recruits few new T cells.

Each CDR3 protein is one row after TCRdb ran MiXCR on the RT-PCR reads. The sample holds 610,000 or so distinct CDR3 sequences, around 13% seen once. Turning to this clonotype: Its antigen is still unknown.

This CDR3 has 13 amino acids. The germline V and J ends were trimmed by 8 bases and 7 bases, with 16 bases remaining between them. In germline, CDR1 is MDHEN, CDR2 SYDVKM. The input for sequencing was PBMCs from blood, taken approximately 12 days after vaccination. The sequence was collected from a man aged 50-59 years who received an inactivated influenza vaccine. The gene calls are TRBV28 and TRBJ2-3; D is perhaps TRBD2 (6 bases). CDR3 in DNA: TGTGCCAGCTCCCTGCAGGACTATAATACGCAGTATTTT. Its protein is CASSLQDYNTQYF.